Listed here are 17 T cell receptor beta chains from one sample, sequenced in a study of T cells after yellow fever vaccination. Each CDR3 protein is one row after TCRdb ran MiXCR on the 5' RACE reads. The sample lists some 350,000 distinct CDR3 sequences, 6.2% occurring once. Here the sequenced sample was PBMCs, taken 5 days after the yellow fever booster vaccination. Receptor source: a man aged 25-45 years who received the YFV17D yellow fever vaccine.

Ten or more counts support this clonotype. The rearrangement uses TRBV2 and TRBJ2-5; TRBD2 agrees at 9 bases. The germline V gene encodes CDR1 SNHLY and CDR2 FYNNEI. The CDR3 sequence is 14 residues long. V was pared by 4 bases and J by 5 bases, with 5 bases of the junction left unmatched. The CDR3 coding sequence is TGTGCCAGCAGTGGTCTAGCGGGGTCGGAGACCCAGTACTTC. Its translation is CASSGLAGSETQYF. Supplemented by reference TRBV2 and TRBJ2-5, the full variable domain reads EPEVTQTPSHQVTQMGQEVILRCVPISNHLYFYWYRQILGQKVEFLVSFYNNEISEKSEIFDDQFSVERPDGSNFTLKIRSTKLEDSAMYFCASSGLAGSETQYFGPGTRLLVL.

In this sample, this clonotype turned up a few times. The chain employs TRBV27 and TRBJ2-7, with 12 bases that match TRBD1. Germline trimming cut 5 bases from V and 7 bases from J; bases unmatched to any gene: 9. CDR3 length: 15 amino acids. Germline CDR1 is MNHEY and CDR2 is SMNVEV (reference sequence). The CDR3 nucleotides read TGTGCCAGCAGTGTAAAGGGACAGGGGGCGAGGGAGCAGTACTTC. Its protein product is CASSVKGQGAREQYF.

This clonotype was picked up many times. The chain combines TRBV24-1 with TRBJ2-1, with a tentative D call TRBD2 (5 bases). The V and J ends lost 12 bases and 8 bases respectively, with 13 bases between them. CDR1 and CDR2 from the germline V gene are KGHDR and SFDVKD. The length of the CDR3 is 11 residues. The CDR3 sequence is CASEGGYEQFF. Here the CDR3 DNA reads TGTGCCTCGGAAGGCGGGTATGAGCAGTTCTTC.

In this sample, this clonotype turned up a few times. DNA for the CDR3: TGCAGTGCTAGCGTCGCACCAAGCTCCTACGAGCAGTACTTC. Translated, it gives CSASVAPSSYEQYF. V usage is TRBV20-1 and J usage is TRBJ2-7; no firm D call. The CDR3 totals 14 residues. V lost 3 bases and J 0 bases, leaving 12 bases between the germline ends. Germline V CDR1 and CDR2: DFQATT, SNEGSKA (reference sequence).

V and J are TRBV7-2 and TRBJ2-1, with a weak D call TRBD2 (5 bases). Trimming removed 2 bases from V and 5 bases from J, with 13 bases in between. The germline V gene has CDR1 SGHTA and CDR2 FQGNSA. The CDR3 covers 15 residues. CDR3 nucleotide sequence: TGTGCCAGCAGCTTACGGACTTCTAGTCACAATGAGCAGTTCTTC. This codes for CASSLRTSSHNEQFF.

This clonotype has a count of ten or more. V is TRBV9 and J is TRBJ2-1; D gene uncertain. The ends were cut back, 0 bases at V and 6 bases at J, with 13 bases in the middle. Germline values: CDR1 SGDLS, CDR2 YYNGEE. The CDR3 runs to 15 residues. The CDR3 loop reads CASSVAGDILNEQFF. The CDR3 region has the DNA TGTGCCAGCAGCGTAGCTGGGGATATCCTCAATGAGCAGTTCTTC. Looking up the rest from reference TRBV9 and TRBJ2-1 gives the full variable domain: DSGVTQTPKHLITATGQRVTLRCSPRSGDLSVYWYQQSLDQGLQFLIQYYNGEERAKGNILERFSAQQFPDLHSELNLSSLELGDSALYFCASSVAGDILNEQFFGPGTRLTVL.

This chain uses TRBV15 with TRBJ2-1, with TRBD2 matching 8 bases. This CDR3 contains 16 residues. Trimming removed 0 bases from V and 5 bases from J; junction bases left unmatched: 6. The germline V gene encodes CDR1 LNHNV and CDR2 YYDKDF (reference sequence). CDR3 in amino acids: CATSRETGTRDNEQFF. In DNA, the CDR3 is TGTGCCACCAGCAGAGAGACGGGGACTAGAGACAATGAGCAGTTCTTC.

The J gene is TRBJ2-5, the V gene TRBV10-3, with TRBD2 matching over 13 bases. This CDR3 is built from 16 residues. CDR1 and CDR2 (germline): ENHRY, SYGVKD. V lost 2 bases to trimming and J lost 4 bases; unmatched junction nucleotides: 4. The DNA of the CDR3 is TGTGCCATCAGTGAGCCGACTAGCGGGAGGTTAGAGACCCAGTACTTC. Protein sequence: CAISEPTSGRLETQYF.

This clonotype occurred many times. The chain links TRBV6-1 to TRBJ1-2, with 8 bases fitting TRBD1. J lost 8 bases, V lost 6 bases, and 8 bases had no gene match. CDR3 length: 13 residues. Germline CDR1 reads MNHNS; CDR2 reads SASEGT. The CDR3 bases are TGTGCCAGCAGCTTTGGACAGGGTATGGGCTACACCTTC. As protein: CASSFGQGMGYTF.

This clonotype was recorded at least ten times. The chain carries TRBV28 and TRBJ1-2, with no clear D. Trimming took 1 base from V and 7 from J, leaving 10 bases between them. Germline V gives CDR1 MDHEN, CDR2 SYDVKM. The CDR3 is 13 amino acids. The CDR3, as DNA: TGTGCCAGCAGTTTATCTTCAGGTGGTGGCTACACCTTC. Its translation is CASSLSSGGGYTF.

In this sample, this clonotype turned up many times. The chain has TRBV10-3 and TRBJ2-3; 8 nucleotides match TRBD2. The CDR3 totals 16 residues. V dropped 3 bases and J dropped 5; count of bases not matched to a gene: 10. CDR1 ENHRY and CDR2 SYGVKD come from the germline V gene. The CDR3 nucleotides read TGTGCCATCAGTGAATCCACGGGAGGGCCCGGAGATACGCAGTATTTT. It is translated as CAISESTGGPGDTQYF.

The V call is TRBV18, the J call TRBJ2-1, with a possible D match to TRBD1 (5 bases). Trimming took 6 bases from V and 0 from J, leaving 9 bases between them. Germline V gene data show CDR1 as KGHSH and CDR2 as LQKENI. This CDR3 region has 14 residues. CDR3 protein: CASSRQSSYNEQFF. The CDR3 region has the DNA TGTGCCAGCTCGCGACAGAGCTCCTACAATGAGCAGTTCTTC.

The V and J genes are TRBV12-3 or TRBV12-4 and TRBJ2-4; 12 bases map to TRBD2. The CDR3 has 17 residues. The junction had 1 base not matched to a gene; V was cut back by 1 base and J by 0 bases. The CDR3 DNA follows: TGTGCCAGCAGTTTAGAGGGACTAGCGGGAGCCAAAAACATTCAGTACTTC. This codes for CASSLEGLAGAKNIQYF.

Many counts were recorded for this clonotype. The genes are TRBV5-6 and TRBJ2-1, with D hard to call. There are 12 residues in the CDR3. Germline loops: CDR1 SGHDT, CDR2 YYEEEE. Trimming left V 2 bases short and J 12 bases short, with 12 bases between. The CDR3 DNA follows: TGTGCCAGCAGCTTTAACCTCTTGGGGCAGTTCTTC. Its translation: CASSFNLLGQFF. The variable domain in full, completed from reference TRBV5-6 and TRBJ2-1, reads DAGVTQSPTHLIKTRGQQVTLRCSPKSGHDTVSWYQQALGQGPQFIFQYYEEEERQRGNFPDRFSGHQFPNYSSELNVNALLLGDSALYLCASSFNLLGQFFGPGTRLTVL.

This clonotype has a count of ten or more. One junction end disagrees with the germline gene, perhaps due to a read error. V and J are TRBV30 and TRBJ2-7, with a weak D call TRBD1 (7 bases). This CDR3 contains 12 residues. Per the germline V gene, CDR1 is GTSNPN and CDR2 is SVGIG (reference sequence). This chain's CDR3 is CALEGARNEQYF. The CDR3 DNA sequence: TGCGCACTGGAGGGGGCGAGGAACGAGCAGTACTTC.

This clonotype appeared many times. The rearrangement uses TRBV6-5 and TRBJ1-2; D unclear. V lost 10 bases to trimming and J lost 8 bases, with 11 bases between them. Germline CDR1 MNHEY, CDR2 SVGAGI. CDR3 length: 10 residues. The chain's CDR3 is CATAGFGYTF. Written as DNA, the CDR3 is TGTGCCACCGCGGGGTTCGGCTACACCTTC.

This clonotype was observed a handful of times. V gene TRBV7-2 combines with J gene TRBJ2-7; D tentatively reads TRBD1 or TRBD2 (5 bases each). The germline gives CDR1 SGHTA, CDR2 FQGNSA. CDR3 length equals 14 residues. Trimming removed 5 bases at V and 2 bases at J, with 13 bases between. CDR3 loop: CASSPVRGPYEQYF. CDR3 coding DNA: TGTGCCAGCAGCCCAGTTCGGGGACCCTACGAGCAGTACTTC. Using reference TRBV7-2 and TRBJ2-7 for the parts outside the CDR3, the full variable domain is GAGVSQSPSNKVTEKGKDVELRCDPISGHTALYWYRQSLGQGLEFLIYFQGNSAPDKSGLPSDRFSAERTGGSVSTLTIQRTQQEDSAVYLCASSPVRGPYEQYFGPGTRLTVT.